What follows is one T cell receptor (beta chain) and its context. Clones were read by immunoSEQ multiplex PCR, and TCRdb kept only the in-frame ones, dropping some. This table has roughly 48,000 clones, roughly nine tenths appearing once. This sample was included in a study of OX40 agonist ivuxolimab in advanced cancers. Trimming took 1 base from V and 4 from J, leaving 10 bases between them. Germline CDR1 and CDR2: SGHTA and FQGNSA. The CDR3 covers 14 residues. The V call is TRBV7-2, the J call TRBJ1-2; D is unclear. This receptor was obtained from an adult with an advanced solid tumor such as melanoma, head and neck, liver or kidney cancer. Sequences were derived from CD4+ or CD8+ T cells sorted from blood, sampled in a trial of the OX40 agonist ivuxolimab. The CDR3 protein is CASSLEQRLYGYTF. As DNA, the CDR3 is TGTGCCAGCAGCTTAGAACAGCGTCTCTATGGCTACACCTTC. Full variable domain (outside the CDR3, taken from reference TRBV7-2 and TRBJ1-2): GAGVSQSPSNKVTEKGKDVELRCDPISGHTALYWYRQSLGQGLEFLIYFQGNSAPDKSGLPSDRFSAERTGGSVSTLTIQRTQQEDSAVYLCASSLEQRLYGYTFGSGTRLTVV.